A single TCR beta chain is shown here with its context. Its target is unknown. Using immunoSEQ multiplex PCR, the repertoire was profiled, and TCRdb retains in-frame clones only, with some absent. The top ten hold over 0.7% of the sample, which has roughly 92,000 clones, around 91% seen once. This CDR3 has 14 residues. V dropped 6 bases and J dropped 6; count of bases not matched to a gene: 7. Germline CDR1 is KGHSH and CDR2 is LQKENI. This sample is drawn from a study of OX40 agonist ivuxolimab in advanced cancers. Findings and caveats of the study: The investigators did not determine what antigen specificity the expanded peripheral T cells had.

The clonotype originates from an adult with an advanced solid tumor such as melanoma, head and neck, liver or kidney cancer. Sequenced here: CD4+ or CD8+ T cells sorted from blood, sampled in a trial of the OX40 agonist ivuxolimab. This chain uses TRBV18 with TRBJ2-1, with 8 bases fitting TRBD2. As DNA, the CDR3 is TGTGCCAGCTCTCAGGAGCGGGAGTTCAATGAGCAGTTCTTC. Amino acids: CASSQEREFNEQFF.